This T cell receptor beta chain stems from a study of blood T cell repertoires in COVID-19. As for the study in general: Sites in the United States, Italy and Spain provided acute and convalescent COVID-19 samples. T cells, B-cell-depleted T cells, or PBMCs provided the cDNA or gDNA that served as material.

The germline V gene has CDR1 MNHEY and CDR2 SVGAGI. The V gene lost 4 bases and the J gene lost 0 bases, with 10 bases spanning the gap. This CDR3 contains 14 residues. As originally analysed: Nucleated cell number was recorded as an estimate derived from reference gene primer amplification. Sequenced by immunoSEQ multiplex PCR; TCRdb stores in-frame clones only, minus some. V and J calls plus clone size are reproduced from that table; the DNA served to infer D and trimming. The sample has under 200,000 clones, 88% seen once. The origin of this receptor is a man aged 50-59 years who had recovered from COVID-19. The chain combines TRBV6-5 with TRBJ2-7, with D possibly TRBD2 on 5 matching bases. The material sequenced was peripheral blood. As DNA, the CDR3 is TGTGCCAGCAGTTCACGACGGGGCTCCTACGAGCAGTACTTC. It translates to CASSSRRGSYEQYF.